The 15 T cell receptor beta chains in this list originate from one sample, sequenced in a study of TIL therapy for anti-PD-1-resistant metastatic lung cancer. Sample time point: pre-treatment sample, taken before nivolumab and TIL therapy. The libraries were made with immunoSEQ v3. Clones were read by immunoSEQ multiplex PCR, and TCRdb kept only the in-frame ones, dropping some. The data hold more than 35,000 clones, with 73% observed a single time. The sample consisted of blood, taken at baseline. The source is a person aged 25 to 79 with non-small cell lung cancer.

V usage is TRBV2 and J usage is TRBJ2-3; a weak D match, TRBD2 (7 bases). CDR3 size: 14 residues. V was trimmed by 10 bases and J by 1 base, leaving 15 bases between them. Germline CDR1 is SNHLY and CDR2 is FYNNEI. The CDR3 nucleotides read TGTGCCACCACACGGGGGGCCGGCACAGATACGCAGTATTTT. Translating gives CATTRGAGTDTQYF. Drawing the rest from reference TRBV2 and TRBJ2-3, the complete variable domain is EPEVTQTPSHQVTQMGQEVILRCVPISNHLYFYWYRQILGQKVEFLVSFYNNEISEKSEIFDDQFSVERPDGSNFTLKIRSTKLEDSAMYFCATTRGAGTDTQYFGPGTRLTVL.

The gene calls are TRBV2 and TRBJ2-3, with D tentatively TRBD2 (6 bases). Trimming shortened V by 6 bases and J by 2 bases, and 15 bases separated the two germline ends. This CDR3 has 15 residues. Germline values: CDR1 SNHLY, CDR2 FYNNEI. CDR3 coding DNA: TGTGCCAGCAGACCCGGGGAGGTAGTCACAGATACGCAGTATTTT. Translation: CASRPGEVVTDTQYF.

This sequence joins TRBV4-3 and TRBJ1-3; no reliable D call. There are 15 residues in the CDR3. V lost 0 bases to trimming and J lost 0 bases, with 6 bases between them. Germline-derived CDR1 and CDR2 are LGHNA and YSLEER. The DNA for the CDR3 is TGCGCCAGCAGCCAAGACCAGGACTCTGGAAACACCATATATTTT. It yields the protein CASSQDQDSGNTIYF.

The chain couples TRBV7-2 to TRBJ2-1; D is uncertain. V was clipped by 3 bases and J by 2 bases, with 11 bases between them. CDR3 length: 15 amino acids. CDR1 is SGHTA, CDR2 FQGNSA, per germline. The CDR3 sequence is CASSFEHDPYNEQFF. The CDR3 DNA reads as TGTGCCAGCAGCTTCGAACACGACCCCTACAATGAGCAGTTCTTC.

V gene TRBV7-2 combines with J gene TRBJ1-2, with no clear D. CDR3 length: 12 amino acids. Germline assignment: CDR1 SGHTA and CDR2 FQGNSA. V lost 1 base, J lost 9 bases, and 9 bases lay in between. In nucleotides, the CDR3 is TGTGCCAGCAGCTTAGGACCTAAAAGCTACACCTTC. Translated, it gives CASSLGPKSYTF.

This clone was found a few times. V gene TRBV11-2 combines with J gene TRBJ1-5; no firm D call. The CDR3 loop spans 13 amino acids. Trimming took 5 bases from V and 2 from J, leaving 7 bases between them. CDR1 and CDR2 from the germline V gene are SGHAT and FQNNGV. The CDR3 protein is CASSLDRNQPQHF. The CDR3, as DNA: TGTGCCAGCAGCCTGGACCGCAATCAGCCCCAGCATTTT.

The CDR3 bases are TGTGCCAGCAGCCAAAGAAGTGGGAGCACAGATACGCAGTATTTT. It translates to CASSQRSGSTDTQYF. V gene TRBV4-2 combines with J gene TRBJ2-3; no definite D call. Germline values: CDR1 LGHNA, CDR2 YNFKEQ. The V end lost 2 bases, the J end lost 0 bases, and 9 bases lay between the germline ends. There are 15 residues in the CDR3.

The chain recombines TRBV4-2 with TRBJ2-1; a weak D match, TRBD2 (5 bases). V shed 1 base and J shed 7 bases, with 14 bases lying between them. The V gene's germline CDR1 is LGHNA and CDR2 YNFKEQ. The CDR3 is 15 amino acids. CDR3 in DNA: TGTGCCAGCAGCCAAGTATGGCAAAGAGGGAATGAGCAGTTCTTC. Its protein product is CASSQVWQRGNEQFF.

The chain couples TRBV7-2 to TRBJ2-7; the match to TRBD1 covers 7 bases. Germline lookup yields CDR1 SGHTA and CDR2 FQGNSA. The CDR3 consists of 15 residues. Germline trimming cut 5 bases from V and 3 bases from J; bases unmatched to any gene: 10. CDR3 in DNA: TGTGCCAGCAGCACCCGACAGGGTGCAAGCTACGAGCAGTACTTC. This encodes CASSTRQGASYEQYF.

The rearrangement uses TRBV5-5 and TRBJ1-4, with D uncertain. Germline V CDR1 and CDR2: SGHKS, YYEKEE (reference sequence). The ends were cut back, 2 bases at V and 4 bases at J, with 12 bases in the middle. CDR3 length equals 15 residues. The CDR3, as DNA: TGTGCCAGCAGCTTTTGGGCCCTCTATAATGAAAAACTGTTTTTT. Its protein is CASSFWALYNEKLFF.

This clone is a singleton in its sample. V and J are TRBV29-1 and TRBJ2-2; 9 bases fit TRBD1. Germline values: CDR1 SQVTM, CDR2 ANQGSEA. This CDR3 comprises 16 residues. V shed 7 bases and J 0 bases; nucleotides not matched to a gene: 9. The CDR3 region is CSARGRQGANTGELFF. CDR3 nucleotide sequence: TGCAGCGCGAGGGGACGACAGGGGGCGAACACCGGGGAGCTGTTTTTT.

The rearrangement uses TRBV6-5 and TRBJ2-5; a weak D match, TRBD2 (6 bases). From germline, CDR1 is MNHEY and CDR2 SVGAGI. V was pared by 5 bases and J by 11 bases, with 21 bases between. The CDR3 totals 14 residues. The CDR3 sequence is CASSTSGSLREQYF. CDR3 sequence (DNA): TGTGCCAGCAGTACATCTGGCAGCCTTCGGGAGCAGTACTTC.

The V and J genes are TRBV14 and TRBJ2-7; a weak D match, TRBD1 (6 bases). The V and J ends lost 2 bases and 4 bases respectively, with 6 bases between them. Germline V gives CDR1 SGHDN, CDR2 FVKESK. The CDR3 is 12 amino acids. Here the CDR3 reads CASSQTGYEQYF. The CDR3 DNA is TGTGCCAGCAGCCAAACAGGGTACGAGCAGTACTTC.

The chain couples TRBV7-2 to TRBJ1-1; D not resolved. This CDR3 region has 13 residues. Trimming left V 2 bases short and J 6 bases short, with 10 bases between. Germline values: CDR1 SGHTA, CDR2 FQGNSA. DNA for the CDR3: TGTGCCAGCAGCTTACGGACCGGCGCTGAAGCTTTCTTT. It translates to CASSLRTGAEAFF.

The chain links TRBV28 to TRBJ1-2; D unclear. The germline CDR1 and CDR2 sequences are MDHEN and SYDVKM. The CDR3 is 13 amino acids. Trimming cost V 6 bases and J 3 bases, with 11 bases left between them. Here the CDR3 DNA reads TGTGCCAGCAGGTACGGGGTGGACTATGGCTACACCTTC. This sequence encodes CASRYGVDYGYTF.